Listed below are T cell receptor beta chains from one sample, sequenced in a study of blood T cell repertoires in COVID-19. The table came from immunoSEQ multiplex PCR; TCRdb's copy has only in-frame clones and leaves some out. This table holds around 270,000 clones, roughly 84% found once. The sample taken for sequencing was peripheral blood. All receptors derive from a person aged 65 to 85 with COVID-19, enrolled during active disease. CDR3s include the opening cysteine and the closing phenylalanine or tryptophan. A D gene is named only where the DNA matches it firmly. Clone size is given for some rows only: seen once, a few or many times, or a class if the clone is expanded.

j_gene	v_gene	d_gene	abundance	CDR3nt	CDR3aa
TRBJ2-7	TRBV29-1	TRBD1	-	TGCAGCGTAGGAAAGCCGGGGACAGGCTACGAGCAGTACTTC	CSVGKPGTGYEQYF
TRBJ2-3	TRBV18	-	-	TGTGCCAGCTCCCCCGTCGATACGCAGTATTTT	CASSPVDTQYF
TRBJ1-4	TRBV15	-	-	TGTGCCACCAGCAGAGCGGGGCGACGGGAGGGCGAAAAACTGTTTTTT	CATSRAGRREGEKLFF
TRBJ2-7	TRBV11-2	TRBD2	-	TGTGCCAGCAGGCGGGAGCGCAGCTCCTACGAGCAGTACTTC	CASRRERSSYEQYF
TRBJ1-5	TRBV7-9	-	once	TGTGCCAGCAGCTTCCACAGTTTGGGCGACCAGCCCCAGCATTTT	CASSFHSLGDQPQHF
TRBJ2-2	TRBV30	TRBD2	-	TGTGCCTGGAGTGGAACTAGCGGGAGGTTAGCCGGGGAGCTGTTTTTT	CAWSGTSGRLAGELFF
TRBJ1-1	TRBV6-2/TRBV6-3	-	-	TGTGCCAGCAGTGACTATCCGGACACTGAAGCTTTCTTT	CASSDYPDTEAFF
TRBJ2-1	TRBV6-5	-	-	TGTGCCAGCAAAGCTATTACCTACAATGAGCAGTTCTTC	CASKAITYNEQFF
TRBJ1-5	TRBV6-2/TRBV6-3	TRBD1	-	TGTGCCAGCAGTTACTCGGATGCAGGGGGGAACAATCAGCCCCAGCATTTT	CASSYSDAGGNNQPQHF
TRBJ2-3	TRBV21-1	-	-	TGTGCCAGCAGCACGGGACAGAGATCCACAGATACGCAGTATTTT	CASSTGQRSTDTQYF
TRBJ2-7	TRBV7-2	TRBD2	-	TGTGCCAGCAGAACCGGGACTACCTCGGGGGAGCAGTACTTC	CASRTGTTSGEQYF
TRBJ2-4	TRBV6-1	-	once	TGTGCCAGCAGTGAAATGGGACATTTAAACATTCAGTACTTC	CASSEMGHLNIQYF
TRBJ1-6	TRBV19	-	few	TGTGCCAGTACCCCGTCAGGCACCAATTCACCCCTCCACTTT	CASTPSGTNSPLHF
TRBJ2-3	TRBV5-8	-	-	TGTGCCAGCAGCCTGAGCCGGGGTCTAAGGTCGGGTACGCAGTATTTT	CASSLSRGLRSGTQYF
TRBJ2-1	TRBV5-4	-	-	TGTGCCAGCAGCTTTTTTCTTGCGGATGAGCAGTTCTTC	CASSFFLADEQFF
TRBJ1-6	TRBV6-6	-	-	TGTGCCAGCGAGGCCAGCGGCAGGTCACCCCTCCACTTT	CASEASGRSPLHF
TRBJ2-3	TRBV9	-	once	TGTGCCAGCAGCGTACGCGGGGATTACACAGATACGCAGTATTTT	CASSVRGDYTDTQYF
TRBJ1-2	TRBV10-3	-	-	TGTGCCATCACCGATAAGAGCCCCGGGGGCTACACCTTC	CAITDKSPGGYTF
TRBJ1-1	TRBV19	-	once	TGTGCCAGTAGTATATATGGTCCGGGGGGCACTGAAGCTTTCTTT	CASSIYGPGGTEAFF
TRBJ1-2	TRBV4-3	-	few	TGCGCCAGCAGCCAAGATACGGGATCACCGCTTGATGGCTACACCTTC	CASSQDTGSPLDGYTF
TRBJ2-7	TRBV7-2	TRBD1	once	TGTGCCAGCAGCCCAGATACAGGGGGCAACGAGCAGTACTTC	CASSPDTGGNEQYF
TRBJ2-3	TRBV2	TRBD1	-	TGTGCCAGCGGACAGGGTGAAGCAGATACGCAGTATTTT	CASGQGEADTQYF
TRBJ1-6	TRBV28	-	-	TGTGCCAGCACCAAACTTGGGGCGTCACCCCTCCACTTT	CASTKLGASPLHF
TRBJ2-7	TRBV6-5	TRBD1	-	TGTGCCAGCAGTTACGACAGGGGGATCTACGAGCAGTACTTC	CASSYDRGIYEQYF
TRBJ2-3	TRBV7-2	TRBD2	-	TGTGCCAGCAGCTTAGCCCGGGGGGGCACAGATACGCAGTATTTT	CASSLARGGTDTQYF
TRBJ1-5	TRBV5-6	TRBD1	-	TGTGCCAGCAGCTCTGGGACAGCCCGCAATCAGCCCCAGCATTTT	CASSSGTARNQPQHF